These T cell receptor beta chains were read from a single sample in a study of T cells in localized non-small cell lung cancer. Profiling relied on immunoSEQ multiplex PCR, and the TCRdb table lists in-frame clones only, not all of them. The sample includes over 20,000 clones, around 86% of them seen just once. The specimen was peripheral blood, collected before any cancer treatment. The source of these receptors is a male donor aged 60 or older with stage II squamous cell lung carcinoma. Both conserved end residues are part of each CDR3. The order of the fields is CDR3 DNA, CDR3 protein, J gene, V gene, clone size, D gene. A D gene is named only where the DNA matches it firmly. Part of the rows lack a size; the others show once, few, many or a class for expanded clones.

cdr3_nt: TGTGCCAGCAGCGTAGGGCGGGGGTTCAACACCGGGGAGCTGTTTTTT
cdr3_aa: CASSVGRGFNTGELFF
j_call: TRBJ2-2
v_call: TRBV9
clone_size: .
d_call: TRBD2

cdr3_nt: TGTGCCAGCAGTGAGCGAGAGATTCCAGGGTCTCATGGCTACACCTTC
cdr3_aa: CASSEREIPGSHGYTF
j_call: TRBJ1-2
v_call: TRBV2
clone_size: .
d_call: .

cdr3_nt: TGTGCCAGTAGTACGTCCTTAGCGGGACAGGGCAACTCTGAAGCTTTCTTT
cdr3_aa: CASSTSLAGQGNSEAFF
j_call: TRBJ1-1
v_call: TRBV19
clone_size: .
d_call: TRBD1

cdr3_nt: TGTGCCAGCGGGCGGTCGGCAGGGGGTCAATCCTACGAGCAGTACTTC
cdr3_aa: CASGRSAGGQSYEQYF
j_call: TRBJ2-7
v_call: TRBV11-3
clone_size: .
d_call: TRBD1

cdr3_nt: TGCAGCGTCACTCTTAGGACCGGCCAGAGAGATACGCAGTATTTT
cdr3_aa: CSVTLRTGQRDTQYF
j_call: TRBJ2-3
v_call: TRBV29-1
clone_size: .
d_call: .

cdr3_nt: TGTGCCAGCAGCCCGGTCTCGAGGTTGGCTTTCTTT
cdr3_aa: CASSPVSRLAFF
j_call: TRBJ1-1
v_call: TRBV7-2
clone_size: .
d_call: .

cdr3_nt: TGTGCCAGCAGTGAGTCTCCCGGTGGCACCGGGGAGCTGTTTTTT
cdr3_aa: CASSESPGGTGELFF
j_call: TRBJ2-2
v_call: TRBV2
clone_size: few
d_call: .

cdr3_nt: TGTGCCAGTAGTATAGATCCAGGCGGTGGGACTGAAGCTTTCTTT
cdr3_aa: CASSIDPGGGTEAFF
j_call: TRBJ1-1
v_call: TRBV19
clone_size: .
d_call: .

cdr3_nt: TGTGCCAGCAGGCAGGGTAGCGGGGAGCTGTTTTTT
cdr3_aa: CASRQGSGELFF
j_call: TRBJ2-2
v_call: TRBV2
clone_size: .
d_call: .

cdr3_nt: TGTGCCAGTAGTACTACCGGGACATTGGTCTCCTACGAGCAGTACTTC
cdr3_aa: CASSTTGTLVSYEQYF
j_call: TRBJ2-7
v_call: TRBV19
clone_size: .
d_call: .

cdr3_nt: TGTGCCAGCTCATCCTCCACCGGGACAGAGTACGAGCAGTACTTC
cdr3_aa: CASSSSTGTEYEQYF
j_call: TRBJ2-7
v_call: TRBV18
clone_size: .
d_call: TRBD1

cdr3_nt: TGTGCCAGCTCAACGACAGGGGGGATTAGCTATGGCTACACCTTC
cdr3_aa: CASSTTGGISYGYTF
j_call: TRBJ1-2
v_call: TRBV18
clone_size: .
d_call: TRBD1

cdr3_nt: TGTGCCAGCAGCACTCCCGTGGGTTCGGGAAACACCATATATTTT
cdr3_aa: CASSTPVGSGNTIYF
j_call: TRBJ1-3
v_call: TRBV28
clone_size: once
d_call: .

cdr3_nt: TGTGCCAGCAGAGACGCAGGGACCCTGGGCATCGAGCAGTACTTC
cdr3_aa: CASRDAGTLGIEQYF
j_call: TRBJ2-7
v_call: TRBV25-1
clone_size: .
d_call: .

cdr3_nt: TGCAGCGTTGCGGCTGGGGCCAACGTCCTGACTTTC
cdr3_aa: CSVAAGANVLTF
j_call: TRBJ2-6
v_call: TRBV29-1
clone_size: few
d_call: .

cdr3_nt: TGTGCCAGTAGTATAGAGGGAACAGCGAATTCACCCCTCCACTTT
cdr3_aa: CASSIEGTANSPLHF
j_call: TRBJ1-6
v_call: TRBV19
clone_size: few
d_call: .

cdr3_nt: TGTGCCAGCAGCCTCCGACAGGGGCTCGCCTACGAGCAGTACTTC
cdr3_aa: CASSLRQGLAYEQYF
j_call: TRBJ2-7
v_call: TRBV11-3
clone_size: few
d_call: TRBD1

cdr3_nt: TGCAGCGTTGAGGATAGCGGGGGGGCGGCAGATACGCAGTATTTT
cdr3_aa: CSVEDSGGAADTQYF
j_call: TRBJ2-3
v_call: TRBV29-1
clone_size: .
d_call: TRBD2

cdr3_nt: TGTGCCAGCGAAATGCGGGACAGGGTCGGGGACGAGCAGTACTTC
cdr3_aa: CASEMRDRVGDEQYF
j_call: TRBJ2-7
v_call: TRBV5-3
clone_size: .
d_call: TRBD1